One T cell receptor beta chain is described in this entry. Other nucleotide sequences in the sample specify the same CDR3. This sample was included in a study of blood T cell repertoires in COVID-19. Study summary: Donors in the United States, Italy and Spain gave samples during acute or convalescent COVID-19. The analysed material was cDNA or gDNA that came from T cells, B-cell-depleted T cells, or PBMCs.

Those enrolled, adults aged roughly 18 to 89 years, came from 20 to 25 US areas. In the original workflow: Estimation of nucleated cell counts was performed using reference gene primer amplification. Assay: immunoSEQ multiplex PCR; the TCRdb copy retains only in-frame clones and omits some. For V, J and clone size, that table is used; D and trimming come from the DNA. The data contain hundreds of thousands of clones, around four fifths of them singletons. Sequencing was performed on PBMCs or T cells enriched from blood (not recorded which). The receptor's source is a woman in her fifties or sixties who had been exposed to COVID-19.

The chain's CDR3 is CASSILRNTEAFF. The CDR3 DNA sequence: TGTGCCAGTAGTATTCTGCGGAACACTGAAGCTTTCTTT. This chain joins TRBV19 and TRBJ1-1; D is uncertain. Germline values: CDR1 LNHDA, CDR2 SQIVND (reference sequence). The V end lost 3 bases, the J end lost 1 base, and 6 bases lay between the germline ends. The length of the CDR3 is 13 residues.